This entry lists 22 T cell receptor beta chains sequenced from one sample in a study of T-cell memory formation after mild COVID-19. TCRdb passed the 5' RACE reads through MiXCR, listing each CDR3 protein once. The data hold around 400,000 distinct CDR3 sequences, with less than 25% observed a single time. The specimen sequenced was PBMCs or a T cell subset sorted from them (not recorded which). The receptors derive from an adult woman who had mild COVID-19 (a few samples of this study predate the infection). Cell type and time point are not known.

This sequence joins TRBV24-1 and TRBJ1-1; 7 bases map to TRBD1. The CDR3 has 13 amino acids. Losses at the gene ends were 5 bases for V and 10 bases for J; bases not matched to a gene: 9. Germline-derived CDR1 and CDR2 are KGHDR and SFDVKD. The CDR3 DNA reads TGTGCCACCAGTGGACAGGGAGGAGCTAGAGCTTTCTTT. As protein: CATSGQGGARAFF.

This clonotype was found a few times. This chain joins TRBV5-5 and TRBJ2-7, with D perhaps assigned TRBD1 or TRBD2 (5 bases each). This CDR3 has 16 amino acids. Trimming shortened V by 4 bases and J by 5 bases, and 22 bases separated the two germline ends. CDR1 and CDR2 from the germline V gene are SGHKS and YYEKEE (reference sequence). The CDR3 DNA is TGTGCCAGCAGCCCCCAGGCAGCATCCCGGGGCCACGAGCAGTACTTC. Its translation: CASSPQAASRGHEQYF. Using reference TRBV5-5 and TRBJ2-7 for the parts outside the CDR3, the full variable domain is DAGVTQSPTHLIKTRGQQVTLRCSPISGHKSVSWYQQVLGQGPQFIFQYYEKEERGRGNFPDRFSARQFPNYSSELNVNALLLGDSALYLCASSPQAASRGHEQYFGPGTRLTVT.

The rearrangement uses TRBV29-1 and TRBJ2-7, with TRBD1 identical over 8 bases. CDR3 length: 15 residues. V shed 4 bases, J shed 6 bases, and the junction held 14 bases outside the gene matches. Per germline, CDR1 SQVTM and CDR2 ANQGSEA. The chain's CDR3 is CSVGYGGQDAREQYF. The CDR3 DNA follows: TGCAGCGTTGGATACGGGGGACAGGACGCTCGCGAGCAGTACTTC.

This clonotype was detected only a few times. The chain has TRBV5-1 and TRBJ1-2, with TRBD1 identical over 7 bases. The V gene end was trimmed by 0 bases and the J gene end by 7 bases; junction bases not matched to a gene: 6. The CDR3 spans 14 residues. The germline gives CDR1 SGHRS, CDR2 YFSETQ. CDR3 region: CASSLGQGSFGYTF. For the CDR3, the DNA is TGCGCCAGCAGCTTGGGACAGGGTTCTTTTGGCTACACCTTC.

The rearrangement links TRBV6-5 to TRBJ1-4; 8 nucleotides align to TRBD1. Germline values: CDR1 MNHEY, CDR2 SVGAGI. This CDR3 spans 13 amino acids. Losses at the gene ends were 4 bases for V and 11 bases for J; bases not matched to a gene: 6. The CDR3: CASSWSGGTKLFF. The CDR3 nucleotides are TGTGCCAGCAGTTGGTCAGGGGGCACCAAACTGTTTTTT.

The chain combines TRBV2 with TRBJ2-5; D possibly matches TRBD1 or TRBD2 (5 bases each). Per the germline V gene, CDR1 is SNHLY and CDR2 is FYNNEI. CDR3 length: 14 amino acids. V dropped 9 bases and J dropped 0 bases, with 14 bases sitting between them. The CDR3, as DNA: TGTGCCAGACGGGACCCCTTGTACCAAGAGACCCAGTACTTC. Encoded protein: CARRDPLYQETQYF.

The chain links TRBV4-2 to TRBJ2-1; 7 nucleotides line up with TRBD2. Germline V gene lookup returns CDR1 LGHNA and CDR2 YNFKEQ. The length of the CDR3 is 16 residues. The ends lost 0 bases at V and 7 bases at J; junction bases unmatched: 9. The CDR3, as DNA: TGTGCCAGCAGCCAAGAACGGACTAGGTCAGTTAATGAGCAGTTCTTC. Protein sequence: CASSQERTRSVNEQFF.

This clonotype was picked up many times. J is TRBJ2-1 and V is TRBV20-1; 9 bases match TRBD2. This CDR3 spans 15 amino acids. The junction had 10 bases not matched to a gene; V was cut back by 1 base and J by 9 bases. Looked up from germline, CDR1 is DFQATT and CDR2 is SNEGSKA (reference sequence). CDR3 sequence reads: CSARVLAGLTSEQFF. The CDR3 nucleotides read TGCAGTGCTAGAGTCCTAGCGGGACTCACAAGTGAGCAGTTCTTC.

This sequence joins TRBV12-3 or TRBV12-4 and TRBJ1-2; 12 bases fit TRBD1. The CDR3 loop spans 14 amino acids. J was trimmed by 6 bases and V by 6 bases; bases with no gene match: 5. CDR3 DNA sequence: TGTGCCAGCAGGGAGGGACAGGGGGCGGATGGCTACACCTTC. Encoded protein: CASREGQGADGYTF.

The chain carries TRBV6-5 and TRBJ1-1, with 11 bases fitting TRBD1. This CDR3 spans 17 amino acids. The V gene end was trimmed by 6 bases and the J gene end by 0 bases; junction bases not matched to a gene: 9. Germline-derived CDR1 and CDR2 are MNHEY and SVGAGI. The CDR3 loop is CASSRTGGSVLNTEAFF. The DNA for the CDR3 is TGTGCCAGCAGCCGGACAGGGGGCTCGGTGTTGAACACTGAAGCTTTCTTT.

This clonotype appeared a few times. The chain couples TRBV19 to TRBJ2-5; 7 positions agree with TRBD1. Trimming cost V 10 bases and J 5 bases; bases outside gene matches: 16. This CDR3 is 15 amino acids long. Germline V lookup: CDR1 LNHDA, CDR2 SQIVND (reference sequence). The CDR3 sequence: CATSSAQGEWETQYF. CDR3 coding DNA: TGTGCCACCTCCTCCGCGCAGGGGGAGTGGGAGACCCAGTACTTC.

V and J are TRBV7-2 and TRBJ2-5; 8 nucleotides line up with TRBD2. The CDR3 loop spans 18 amino acids. V was clipped by 1 base and J by 3 bases; unmatched bases: 13. The V gene's germline CDR1 is SGHTA and CDR2 FQGNSA. CDR3 protein: CASSLGLVGLAGKETQYF. In DNA, the CDR3 is TGTGCCAGCAGCTTAGGTTTGGTGGGGCTAGCGGGTAAAGAGACCCAGTACTTC.

The sample holds a few counts of this clonotype. The V and J genes are TRBV6-2 or TRBV6-3 and TRBJ2-5; 11 bases line up with TRBD2. The CDR3 has 20 amino acids. Germline V gene lookup returns CDR1 MNHEY and CDR2 SVGEGT. V lost 6 bases, J lost 5 bases, and 23 bases stayed unmatched. This CDR3 is CASSYRVSGRARHLRETQYF. CDR3 nucleotides: TGTGCCAGCAGCTACCGCGTTAGCGGGAGGGCCCGACACCTACGGGAGACCCAGTACTTC.

The chain is built from TRBV5-6 and TRBJ2-5; 10 bases match TRBD1. The CDR3 consists of 16 residues. The germline CDR1 and CDR2 sequences are SGHDT and YYEEEE. V shed 1 base and J 5 bases; nucleotides not matched to a gene: 8. In nucleotides, the CDR3 is TGTGCCAGCAGCTTGCTGGGACAGGGGTTCCAGGAGACCCAGTACTTC. The encoded protein is CASSLLGQGFQETQYF.

A few counts support this clonotype. The chain joins TRBV12-3 or TRBV12-4 to TRBJ2-3; 12 bases align to TRBD2. This CDR3 is 19 amino acids long. V lost 4 bases to trimming and J lost 1 base; unmatched junction nucleotides: 12. CDR3 region: CASSSPTSGSWRRTDTQYF. The CDR3 DNA is TGTGCCAGCAGTTCACCGACTAGCGGGAGTTGGAGACGCACAGATACGCAGTATTTT.

This clonotype was found a few times. The chain employs TRBV5-6 and TRBJ2-3; D may be TRBD1 or TRBD2 (5 bases each). Trimming took off 3 bases at V and 4 bases at J, with 15 bases between the two ends. The CDR3 is 15 amino acids. CDR1 and CDR2 (germline): SGHDT, YYEEEE. CDR3 protein: CASSWGTGAPDTQYF. The CDR3 region has the DNA TGTGCCAGCAGCTGGGGGACCGGAGCCCCAGATACGCAGTATTTT.

In this sample, this clonotype turned up many times. V gene TRBV4-2 combines with J gene TRBJ2-1; weak D call: TRBD2 (5 bases). This CDR3 is built from 18 residues. Looked up from germline, CDR1 is LGHNA and CDR2 is YNFKEQ. The V gene lost 1 base and the J gene lost 0 bases, with 16 bases spanning the gap. Here the CDR3 DNA reads TGTGCCAGCAGCCAAGTCGTATCCAGCGGTCTCTCCTACAATGAGCAGTTCTTC. It yields the protein CASSQVVSSGLSYNEQFF.

This clonotype was seen a handful of times. The chain links TRBV29-1 to TRBJ2-1; 7 nucleotides align to TRBD2. The germline gives CDR1 SQVTM, CDR2 ANQGSEA. This CDR3 region has 13 residues. Germline trimming cut 6 bases from V and 10 bases from J; bases unmatched to any gene: 12. Here the CDR3 DNA reads TGCAGCGTGGGGGGGAAGGGCTTCTCAGAGCAGTTCTTC. Translation gives CSVGGKGFSEQFF.

V gene TRBV5-1 combines with J gene TRBJ1-5; D ambiguous. V was pared by 4 bases and J by 8 bases, with 19 bases between. Per germline, CDR1 SGHRS and CDR2 YFSETQ. This CDR3 has 15 amino acids. The CDR3 loop reads CASSLSDGPGEPQHF. The CDR3 coding sequence is TGCGCCAGCAGCCTCAGCGACGGCCCCGGCGAGCCCCAGCATTTT.

The chain joins TRBV5-1 to TRBJ1-1, with D uncertain. The length of the CDR3 is 13 residues. V lost 0 bases to trimming and J lost 7 bases, with 10 bases between them. Germline loops: CDR1 SGHRS, CDR2 YFSETQ. CDR3 protein: CASSLGGRSEAFF. CDR3 sequence (DNA): TGCGCCAGCAGCTTGGGAGGGAGGAGTGAAGCTTTCTTT.

The chain recombines TRBV27 with TRBJ1-2, with D perhaps matching TRBD1 (5 bases). This CDR3 comprises 12 residues. CDR1 is MNHEY and CDR2 is SMNVEV in the germline V gene (reference sequence). Trimming pared 8 bases from V and 8 bases from J, leaving 15 bases between. Here the CDR3 reads CASRDGGGGYTF. CDR3 in DNA: TGTGCCAGCCGCGACGGGGGAGGCGGCTACACCTTC.

The V and J genes are TRBV4-2 and TRBJ2-1, with 8 nucleotides matching TRBD1. J gave up 5 bases and V 2 bases, and 5 bases lay outside the gene matches. The CDR3 consists of 15 residues. Germline V CDR1 and CDR2: LGHNA, YNFKEQ. The CDR3 protein is CASSQLRTGHNEQFF. Here the CDR3 DNA reads TGTGCCAGCAGCCAACTCCGGACAGGGCACAATGAGCAGTTCTTC.